This TCR beta chain was found in a study of T cells in Graves' hyperthyroidism and ophthalmopathy. Study details: Peripheral blood was acquired at first diagnosis, ahead of any therapy whatsoever.

RNA transcripts served as the template for amplifying TCR beta CDR3 regions. HTBI primers were employed in a first-round RT-PCR of the TCR CDR3. One entry per CDR3 protein results from TCRdb running MiXCR on the multiplex PCR reads. The data contain 30,000 to 45,000 distinct CDR3 sequences, about 47% of them singletons. The specimen sequenced was blood. The clonotype originates from a man aged 40-49 years with Graves' ophthalmopathy.

The CDR3 sequence: CASSHRDREYF. CDR3 nucleotide sequence: TGTGCCAGCAGCCACCGGGACAGGGAGTATTTT. The chain couples TRBV7-3 to TRBJ2-3; 9 nucleotides agree with TRBD1. J was trimmed by 13 bases and V by 5 bases; bases with no gene match: 4. There are 11 residues in the CDR3. CDR1 is SGHTA, CDR2 FQGTGA, per germline.